This passage covers 19 T cell receptor beta chains from one sample sequenced in a study of cytomegalovirus exposure and HLA in healthy donors. The PCR contained 60 Vbeta and 13 Jbeta primers. The assay was immunoSEQ multiplex PCR, and TCRdb's table has in-frame clones only and misses some. The table records around 200,000 clones, over 75% of them present only once. Sequencing used PBMCs. These receptors were collected from a girl aged 2 to 10 in good health and CMV-seronegative.

The chain uses TRBV7-2 and TRBJ2-1; 12 bases match TRBD2. CDR1 SGHTA and CDR2 FQGNSA come from the germline V gene. V trimming: 7 bases; J trimming: 3 bases; junction bases outside the gene matches: 16. This CDR3 spans 19 amino acids. CDR3 region: CASTLLGLAGGLVYNEQFF. The CDR3 DNA reads TGTGCCAGCACCCTCCTGGGGCTAGCGGGAGGGCTAGTCTACAATGAGCAGTTCTTC. The full variable domain, completed using reference TRBV7-2 and TRBJ2-1, is GAGVSQSPSNKVTEKGKDVELRCDPISGHTALYWYRQSLGQGLEFLIYFQGNSAPDKSGLPSDRFSAERTGGSVSTLTIQRTQQEDSAVYLCASTLLGLAGGLVYNEQFFGPGTRLTVL.

The chain combines TRBV4-1 with TRBJ2-3; 7 nucleotides align to TRBD2. The CDR3 spans 17 residues. Trimming at V came to 4 bases and at J to 2 bases, leaving 12 bases not matched to a gene. Germline lookup yields CDR1 MGHRA and CDR2 YSYEKL. CDR3 bases: TGCGCCAGCAGCCTGACGAGGCTAGCGGCCCCCACAGATACGCAGTATTTT. Protein product: CASSLTRLAAPTDTQYF.

This chain links TRBV9 with TRBJ2-5, with unresolved D. The germline V gene encodes CDR1 SGDLS and CDR2 YYNGEE. The CDR3 sequence is 14 residues long. Trimming removed 0 bases from V and 9 bases from J, with 15 bases in between. CDR3 nucleotides: TGTGCCAGCAGCGTAGGTAGTAAGTGGTCTGCCCAGTACTTC. It specifies CASSVGSKWSAQYF.

The V and J genes are TRBV5-6 and TRBJ2-5; D ambiguous. Germline V gene lookup returns CDR1 SGHDT and CDR2 YYEEEE. V gave up 5 bases and J gave up 2 bases, with 7 bases separating them. There are 12 residues in the CDR3. The CDR3 DNA sequence: TGTGCCAGCAGTTTCGGGCAAGAGACCCAGTACTTC. This sequence encodes CASSFGQETQYF.

Concerning this clone: Other DNA sequences in this specimen translate into the identical CDR3. V is TRBV5-1 and J is TRBJ1-1; TRBD1 matches 7 bases. V shed 2 bases, J shed 1 base, and the junction held 2 bases outside the gene matches. The CDR3 runs to 14 residues. CDR1 is SGHRS, CDR2 YFSETQ, per germline. The CDR3 reads CASSLRTGNTEAFF. The CDR3 DNA follows: TGCGCCAGCAGCTTACGGACAGGGAACACTGAAGCTTTCTTT.

The chain has TRBV5-4 and TRBJ2-7, with 7 bases lining up with TRBD2. This CDR3 has 13 residues. The junction had 7 bases not matched to a gene; V was cut back by 4 bases and J by 6 bases. Germline V CDR1 and CDR2: SGHNT, YYREEE (reference sequence). CDR3 loop: CASSTQTSIEQYF. CDR3 DNA sequence: TGTGCCAGCAGCACCCAGACTAGCATCGAGCAGTACTTC.

This sequence joins TRBV7-9 and TRBJ2-3; possible D gene TRBD1, 6 bases. The CDR3 covers 15 residues. CDR1 and CDR2 (germline): SEHNR, FQNEAQ (reference sequence). V was shortened by 2 bases and J by 5 bases, with 14 bases between the two germline ends. This CDR3 reads CASSLRGLGGDTQYF. In DNA form, the CDR3 reads TGTGCCAGCAGCTTAAGGGGGTTAGGTGGAGATACGCAGTATTTT. Looking up the rest from reference TRBV7-9 and TRBJ2-3 gives the full variable domain: DTGVSQNPRHKITKRGQNVTFRCDPISEHNRLYWYRQTLGQGPEFLTYFQNEAQLEKSRLLSDRFSAERPKGSFSTLEIQRTEQGDSAMYLCASSLRGLGGDTQYFGPGTRLTVL.

V gene TRBV5-1 combines with J gene TRBJ2-7; 8 bases map to TRBD2. Trimming at V came to 4 bases and at J to 5 bases, leaving 8 bases not matched to a gene. CDR3 length: 14 amino acids. The germline CDR1 and CDR2 sequences are SGHRS and YFSETQ. The CDR3 spells CASSRGGLNDEQYF. DNA for the CDR3: TGCGCCAGCAGCCGGGGGGGCTTGAATGACGAGCAGTACTTC.

The V gene is TRBV2, the J gene TRBJ1-5; 7 nucleotides match TRBD1. The CDR3 is 14 residues long. V dropped 6 bases and J dropped 6; count of bases not matched to a gene: 8. Germline V lookup: CDR1 SNHLY, CDR2 FYNNEI. CDR3 sequence reads: CASSDDRVFQPQHF. The CDR3 DNA is TGTGCCAGCAGCGATGACAGGGTGTTTCAGCCCCAGCATTTT.

The genes are TRBV7-6 and TRBJ2-1; the D is unclear. The germline V gene has CDR1 SGHVS and CDR2 FNYEAQ. Trimming removed 2 bases at V and 0 bases at J, with 14 bases between. This CDR3 comprises 17 residues. CDR3 bases: TGTGCCAGCAGCTTATGGGCAGGCCCCAGCTCCTACAATGAGCAGTTCTTC. It specifies CASSLWAGPSSYNEQFF.

This clone was seen a single time. The chain uses TRBV2 and TRBJ1-2; D remains ambiguous. The CDR3 has 14 amino acids. The germline V gene encodes CDR1 SNHLY and CDR2 FYNNEI. V gave up 2 bases and J gave up 6 bases, with 13 bases separating them. CDR3 sequence (DNA): TGTGCCAGCAGTGAAAAACAGTTTCCGAATGGCTACACCTTC. It encodes CASSEKQFPNGYTF.

The rearrangement uses TRBV30 and TRBJ2-7; 9 nucleotides agree with TRBD2. The CDR3 is 14 residues long. Germline trimming cut 4 bases from V and 2 bases from J; bases unmatched to any gene: 6. The germline V gene encodes CDR1 GTSNPN and CDR2 SVGIG (reference sequence). This chain's CDR3 is CAWTNSGGTYEQYF. The CDR3 coding sequence is TGTGCCTGGACAAATAGCGGGGGAACCTACGAGCAGTACTTC. The full variable domain, in which reference TRBV30 and TRBJ2-7 provide the parts outside the CDR3, is SQTIHQWPATLVQPVGSPLSLECTVEGTSNPNLYWYRQAAGRGLQLLFYSVGIGQISSEVPQNLSASRPQDRQFILSSKKLLLSDSGFYLCAWTNSGGTYEQYFGPGTRLTVT.

A few counts support this clone. This chain joins TRBV28 and TRBJ1-2; possible D gene TRBD1, 5 bases. This CDR3 comprises 12 residues. Germline-derived CDR1 and CDR2 are MDHEN and SYDVKM. V was pared by 5 bases and J by 7 bases, with 11 bases between. The CDR3 sequence is CASSQSGGGYTF. As DNA, the CDR3 is TGTGCCAGCAGTCAATCGGGGGGTGGCTACACCTTC.

On this clone: The sample has other DNA sequences that encode this CDR3 too. This chain uses TRBV6-5 with TRBJ1-2, with D uncertain. CDR1 is MNHEY, CDR2 SVGAGI, per germline. The V end lost 2 bases, the J end lost 2 bases, and 6 bases lay between the germline ends. The CDR3 length is 13 residues. In DNA form, the CDR3 reads TGTGCCAGCAGTTACGGCAGGAACTATGGCTACACCTTC. Translating gives CASSYGRNYGYTF.

CDR3 region: CASSGSGSSYEQYF. CDR3 in DNA: TGTGCCAGCAGTGGTAGCGGGAGCTCCTACGAGCAGTACTTC. V usage is TRBV6-1 and J usage is TRBJ2-7, with 9 bases matching TRBD2. The CDR3 extends over 14 amino acids. V was pared by 4 bases and J by 0 bases, with 1 base of the junction left unmatched. The germline gives CDR1 MNHNS, CDR2 SASEGT.

The CDR3 coding sequence is TGTGCCTGGAGGAGGGGAGGACTCGCCGCCGAGCAGTACTTC. Translating it yields CAWRRGGLAAEQYF. The chain joins TRBV30 to TRBJ2-7; the D gene is possibly TRBD2 (6 bases). This CDR3 has 14 residues. Germline V gene data show CDR1 as GTSNPN and CDR2 as SVGIG (reference sequence). The ends were cut back, 3 bases at V and 6 bases at J, with 18 bases in the middle.

The chain carries TRBV5-4 and TRBJ1-5; D gene unclear. The CDR3 consists of 16 residues. The V gene's germline CDR1 is SGHNT and CDR2 YYREEE (reference sequence). Trimming pared 2 bases from V and 9 bases from J, leaving 21 bases between. CDR3 loop: CASSFGSPQGVSPQHF. CDR3 nucleotide sequence: TGTGCCAGCAGCTTTGGTAGTCCCCAAGGAGTTTCGCCCCAGCATTTT. Complete variable domain (other parts from reference TRBV5-4 and TRBJ1-5): ETGVTQSPTHLIKTRGQQVTLRCSSQSGHNTVSWYQQALGQGPQFIFQYYREEENGRGNFPPRFSGLQFPNYSSELNVNALELDDSALYLCASSFGSPQGVSPQHFGDGTRLSIL.

This chain connects TRBV6-6 to TRBJ1-2; 8 nucleotides match TRBD1. The J segment lost 7 bases and the V segment lost 6 bases, leaving 7 bases of the junction unmatched. This CDR3 comprises 13 residues. Germline assignment: CDR1 MNHNY and CDR2 SVGAGI (reference sequence). CDR3 sequence reads: CASSKRQGFGYTF. The DNA for the CDR3 is TGTGCCAGCAGCAAAAGACAGGGGTTTGGCTACACCTTC.

The gene calls are TRBV6-1 and TRBJ1-5, with D possibly matching TRBD1 (5 bases). CDR3 length: 14 amino acids. Looked up from germline, CDR1 is MNHNS and CDR2 is SASEGT. Trimming pared 0 bases from V and 5 bases from J, leaving 8 bases between. In DNA, the CDR3 is TGTGCCAGCAGTGAAGCGGGGGGGGATCAGCCCCAGCATTTT. Protein product: CASSEAGGDQPQHF.